Each of the 2 T cell receptor beta chains below was sequenced from the same sample in a study of Ad26.COV2.S vaccination and SARS-CoV-2 variants. Treatment denoted: approximately 18 received Ad26.COV2.S at low or high dose, single or two shots; about 5 received placebo; per-sample allocation not given. The study sampled participants on day 63 after the first vaccine or placebo injection. Produced via immunoSEQ multiplex PCR; TCRdb's table is partial and in-frame only. The sample records 300,000 to 400,000 clones, about 86% being singletons. The sequencing here drew on peripheral blood, taken in a trial of Ad26.COV2.S vaccine versus placebo. Receptors were obtained from a person between 18 and 60 years old who received the Ad26.COV2.S COVID-19 vaccine or a placebo.

This clone was found once. This sequence joins TRBV9 and TRBJ1-5; perhaps TRBD1 as D (5 bases). Germline V gene lookup returns CDR1 SGDLS and CDR2 YYNGEE. V lost 4 bases, J lost 5 bases, and 16 bases lay in between. CDR3 length equals 15 residues. CDR3 bases: TGTGCCAGCAGCCCGAGGGTAGGGGAAGATCAGCCCCAGCATTTT. Protein: CASSPRVGEDQPQHF. Supplemented by reference TRBV9 and TRBJ1-5, the full variable domain reads DSGVTQTPKHLITATGQRVTLRCSPRSGDLSVYWYQQSLDQGLQFLIQYYNGEERAKGNILERFSAQQFPDLHSELNLSSLELGDSALYFCASSPRVGEDQPQHFGDGTRLSIL.

The J gene is TRBJ2-7, the V gene TRBV11-2, with 8 bases matching TRBD2. The length of the CDR3 is 17 residues. Germline V gene lookup returns CDR1 SGHAT and CDR2 FQNNGV. J lost 3 bases, V lost 0 bases, and 10 bases had no gene match. DNA for the CDR3: TGTGCCAGCAGCTTAGAGAGAGGTCTAGCGGGCCACTACGAGCAGTACTTC. It codes for CASSLERGLAGHYEQYF.